This TCR beta chain was identified during a study of blood T cell repertoires in COVID-19. About the study: T cells, B-cell-depleted T cells, or PBMCs provided the cDNA or gDNA that served as material.

Germline CDR1 is SEHNR and CDR2 is FQNEAQ (reference sequence). Trimming at V came to 3 bases and at J to 4 bases, leaving 1 base not matched to a gene. This CDR3 region has 14 residues. The data were produced by immunoSEQ multiplex PCR, yet TCRdb's version contains in-frame clones alone and is incomplete. Here the sample spans fewer than 350,000 clones, roughly nine tenths being singletons. The TCR sequence derives from a man between 60 and 75 years old who had recovered from COVID-19. The sample was PBMCs or T cells enriched from blood (not recorded which). The J gene is TRBJ2-1, the V gene TRBV7-9; 9 nucleotides align to TRBD1. CDR3 nucleotide sequence: TGTGCCAGCAGCTTGACAGGGGGATACAATGAGCAGTTCTTC. It translates to CASSLTGGYNEQFF.